The 27 T cell receptor beta chains given below trace back to one sample, sequenced in a study of CXCR3-negative and CXCR3-positive naive CD8 T cells. TRB cDNA was prepared as libraries by UMI-labeled 5' RACE. TCRdb reprocessed the 5' RACE reads; each CDR3 protein has one entry and no DNA is given. The table lists around 92,000 distinct CDR3 sequences. Sample: naive CXCR3- CD8+ T cells from blood. The sample's subset: CD45RO-CCR7+CD27+CD95- naive CD8+ T cells lacking CXCR3 (TNR3-). The receptors stem from a human donor in good health. Some clones in this sample may be carry-over from other donors' samples.

The chain combines TRBV6-6 with TRBJ2-3; TCRdb designates TRBD1, a call that cannot be tested without DNA. The CDR3 spans 17 residues. Looked up from germline, CDR1 is MNHNY and CDR2 is SVGAGI (reference sequence). The CDR3: CASSLSPTGLITDTQYF.

V gene TRBV11-1 combines with J gene TRBJ2-1; TCRdb indicates TRBD1, and absent DNA this call remains unverified. The CDR3 consists of 14 residues. Germline values: CDR1 SGHAT, CDR2 FQDESV (reference sequence). CDR3 sequence: CASSFPTGGNEQFF.

V gene TRBV7-9 combines with J gene TRBJ1-2; TCRdb indicates TRBD1, and absent DNA this call remains unverified. The germline CDR1 and CDR2 sequences are SEHNR and FQNEAQ (reference sequence). This CDR3 is 14 amino acids long. The CDR3: CASSLAGGAYGYTF.

V and J are TRBV15 and TRBJ2-4. This CDR3 comprises 14 residues. Germline V gene sequence: CDR1 LNHNV, CDR2 YYDKDF (reference sequence). CDR3: CATSRDATENIQYF.

J is TRBJ1-3 and V is TRBV7-2. Germline lookup yields CDR1 SGHTA and CDR2 FQGNSA. CDR3 size: 15 residues. The CDR3 loop is CASSLAIGSGNTIYF.

This chain's CDR3 is CASSAAGSNQPQHF. This chain uses TRBV12-3 or TRBV12-4 with TRBJ1-5. This CDR3 is 14 amino acids long.

The gene calls are TRBV29-1 and TRBJ1-1. Germline V gene sequence: CDR1 SQVTM, CDR2 ANQGSEA. The CDR3 consists of 11 residues. CDR3 loop: CSVLLHTEAFF.

The rearrangement joins TRBV11-2 to TRBJ2-7; the TCRdb call, TRBD2, lacks DNA for checking. CDR1 and CDR2 (germline): SGHAT, FQNNGV. The CDR3 length is 16 residues. CDR3 amino acids: CASSLEGTSLTYEQYF.

J is TRBJ2-2 and V is TRBV28; TCRdb's D gene call, TRBD2, goes unchecked for lack of DNA. The CDR3 is 17 residues long. The germline CDR1 and CDR2 sequences are MDHEN and SYDVKM. The CDR3 protein is CASRPLDPTDYTGELFF.

The chain joins TRBV28 to TRBJ2-7. The CDR3 contains 15 residues. Germline V gives CDR1 MDHEN, CDR2 SYDVKM. This chain's CDR3 is CASSSQTLSSYEQYF. Supplemented by reference TRBV28 and TRBJ2-7, the full variable domain reads DVKVTQSSRYLVKRTGEKVFLECVQDMDHENMFWYRQDPGLGLRLIYFSYDVKMKEKGDIPEGYSVSREKKERFSLILESASTNQTSMYLCASSSQTLSSYEQYFGPGTRLTVT.

V usage is TRBV7-9 and J usage is TRBJ1-1. The CDR3 spans 11 residues. CDR1 is SEHNR and CDR2 is FQNEAQ in the germline V gene (reference sequence). This CDR3 reads CASSLDPRAFF.

The rearrangement uses TRBV12-3 or TRBV12-4 and TRBJ2-7; with no DNA, the TCRdb D assignment of TRBD1 cannot be verified. This CDR3 is 14 amino acids long. The CDR3 here is CASSSSGTGDEQYF.

V and J are TRBV7-9 and TRBJ2-1; TCRdb calls TRBD2, which cannot be checked without DNA. The CDR3 is 14 amino acids. Germline values: CDR1 SEHNR, CDR2 FQNEAQ (reference sequence). CDR3 region: CASSHVTSGSEQFF.

V is TRBV29-1 and J is TRBJ2-1; TCRdb's D call, TRBD1, is unchecked because there is no DNA. The V gene's germline CDR1 is SQVTM and CDR2 ANQGSEA. The CDR3 extends over 11 amino acids. The CDR3 sequence: CSVAPGAEQFF.

The CDR3 sequence: CASSVTSMETQYF. The V gene is TRBV9, the J gene TRBJ2-5; TCRdb reports TRBD2, a call that lacks DNA to check it against. The germline V gene has CDR1 SGDLS and CDR2 YYNGEE. The CDR3 has 13 residues. Full variable domain (rest looked up from reference TRBV9 and TRBJ2-5): DSGVTQTPKHLITATGQRVTLRCSPRSGDLSVYWYQQSLDQGLQFLIQYYNGEERAKGNILERFSAQQFPDLHSELNLSSLELGDSALYFCASSVTSMETQYFGPGTRLLVL.

J is TRBJ1-1 and V is TRBV27; TCRdb picks TRBD1, but there is no DNA to check that call. This CDR3 contains 14 residues. In germline, CDR1 is MNHEY, CDR2 SMNVEV (reference sequence). The CDR3 spells CASSLSPGMAEAFF.

The V and J genes are TRBV4-1 and TRBJ1-4. The CDR3 runs 16 residues. Germline V gene sequence: CDR1 MGHRA, CDR2 YSYEKL. CDR3 residues: CASSQDLAEANEKLFF.

The chain uses TRBV29-1 and TRBJ2-7. Germline-derived CDR1 and CDR2 are SQVTM and ANQGSEA. This CDR3 is built from 13 residues. CDR3 loop: CSVESGQTYEQYF.

The chain couples TRBV4-3 to TRBJ2-1; TCRdb names TRBD2, which stays unverified in the absence of DNA. Per the germline V gene, CDR1 is LGHNA and CDR2 is YSLEER. This CDR3 is built from 16 residues. The CDR3: CASSPYSGGAHNEQFF.

The chain carries TRBV14 and TRBJ2-3; TCRdb lists TRBD2, though no DNA is available to test this call. The germline gives CDR1 SGHDN, CDR2 FVKESK. This CDR3 has 13 residues. CDR3 protein: CASSQGEGLTQYF.

The rearrangement uses TRBV4-3 and TRBJ2-1; TCRdb's assignment of TRBD1 cannot be checked, as there is no DNA. The CDR3 consists of 15 residues. Per the germline V gene, CDR1 is LGHNA and CDR2 is YSLEER. The CDR3 sequence is CASSQPGYRHNEQFF.

V gene TRBV11-3 combines with J gene TRBJ1-1. The CDR3 is 16 amino acids. The germline gives CDR1 SGHNT, CDR2 YENEEA. The CDR3 here is CASSSIGTAGSTEAFF.

The chain is built from TRBV21-1 and TRBJ2-7; TCRdb's D gene call, TRBD1, goes unchecked for lack of DNA. TRBV21-1 corresponds to a pseudogene. The CDR3 runs 15 residues. The CDR3 spells CASSKGTGGTYEQYF.

The V and J genes are TRBV28 and TRBJ2-1; lacking DNA, the TRBD2 call made by TCRdb goes unchecked. Germline lookup yields CDR1 MDHEN and CDR2 SYDVKM. The CDR3 covers 16 residues. CDR3 region: CASRSPGLAGVNEQFF.

The chain combines TRBV12-3 or TRBV12-4 with TRBJ2-1. The CDR3 sequence is 11 residues long. The CDR3 protein is CASSSANEQFF.

The chain couples TRBV5-5 to TRBJ1-1. CDR1 is SGHKS and CDR2 is YYEKEE in the germline V gene (reference sequence). The CDR3 extends over 15 amino acids. The CDR3 spells CASSLVAGFGTEAFF.

The CDR3 loop is CASTRGWNYEQYF. This chain connects TRBV28 to TRBJ2-7; lacking DNA, the TRBD1 call made by TCRdb goes unchecked. The germline V gene encodes CDR1 MDHEN and CDR2 SYDVKM. The CDR3 consists of 13 residues.